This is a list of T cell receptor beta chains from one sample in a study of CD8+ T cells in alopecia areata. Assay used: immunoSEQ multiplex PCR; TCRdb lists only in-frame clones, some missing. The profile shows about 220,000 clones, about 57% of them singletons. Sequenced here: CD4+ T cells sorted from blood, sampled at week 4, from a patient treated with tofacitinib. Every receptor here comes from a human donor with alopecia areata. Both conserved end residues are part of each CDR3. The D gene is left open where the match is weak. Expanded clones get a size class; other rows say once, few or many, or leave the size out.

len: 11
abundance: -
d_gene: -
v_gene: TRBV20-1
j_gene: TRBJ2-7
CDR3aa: CSARAGPEQYF
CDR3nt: TGCAGTGCTAGAGCAGGGCCCGAGCAGTACTTC

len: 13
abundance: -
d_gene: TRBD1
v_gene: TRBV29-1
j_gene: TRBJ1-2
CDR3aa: CSVAKGQADGYTF
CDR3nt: TGCAGCGTTGCGAAGGGACAGGCGGATGGCTACACCTTC

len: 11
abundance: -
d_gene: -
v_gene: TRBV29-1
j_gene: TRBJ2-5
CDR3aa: CSGGEPETQYF
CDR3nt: TGCAGCGGGGGGGAGCCTGAGACCCAGTACTTC

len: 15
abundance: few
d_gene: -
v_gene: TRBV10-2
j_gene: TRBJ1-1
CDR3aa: CASSPLMGASTEAFF
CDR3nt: TGCGCCAGCAGTCCCCTGATGGGGGCCAGCACTGAAGCTTTCTTT

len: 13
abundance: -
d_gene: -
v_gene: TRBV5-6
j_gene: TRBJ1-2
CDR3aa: CASSPRQFYGYTF
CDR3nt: TGTGCCAGCAGCCCTCGACAGTTTTATGGCTACACCTTC

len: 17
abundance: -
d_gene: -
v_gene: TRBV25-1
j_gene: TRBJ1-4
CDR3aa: CASSLHRGGAVGEKLFF
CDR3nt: TGTGCCAGCAGTCTTCACCGTGGTGGGGCAGTTGGGGAAAAACTGTTTTTT

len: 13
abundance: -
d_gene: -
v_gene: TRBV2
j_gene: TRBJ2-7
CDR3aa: CASMGPPSSEQYF
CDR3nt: TGTGCCAGCATGGGACCTCCCAGCTCCGAGCAGTACTTC

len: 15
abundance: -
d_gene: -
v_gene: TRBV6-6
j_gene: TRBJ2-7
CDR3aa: CASSPPWAVQGEQYF
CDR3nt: TGTGCCAGCAGTCCTCCTTGGGCGGTCCAGGGCGAGCAGTACTTC

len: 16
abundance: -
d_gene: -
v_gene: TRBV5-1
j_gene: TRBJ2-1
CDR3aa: CASSLDGGTSYNEQFF
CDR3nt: TGCGCCAGCAGCTTGGATGGGGGCACGTCCTACAATGAGCAGTTCTTC

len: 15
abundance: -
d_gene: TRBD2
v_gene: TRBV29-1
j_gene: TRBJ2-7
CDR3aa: CSVGRLAGAVYEQYF
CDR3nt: TGCAGCGTTGGTAGGCTAGCGGGGGCCGTCTACGAGCAGTACTTC

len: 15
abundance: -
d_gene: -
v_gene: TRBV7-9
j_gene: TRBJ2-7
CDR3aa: CASSPDGMGSYEQYF
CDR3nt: TGTGCCAGCAGCCCCGACGGGATGGGCTCCTACGAGCAGTACTTC

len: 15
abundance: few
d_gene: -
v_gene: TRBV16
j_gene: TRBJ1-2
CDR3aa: CASSQSFWESYGYTF
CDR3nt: TGTGCCAGCAGCCAATCGTTTTGGGAATCCTATGGCTACACCTTC

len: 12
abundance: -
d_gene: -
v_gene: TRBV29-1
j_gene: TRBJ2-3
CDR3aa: CSVASGTDTQYF
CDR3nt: TGCAGCGTTGCGTCCGGCACAGATACGCAGTATTTT

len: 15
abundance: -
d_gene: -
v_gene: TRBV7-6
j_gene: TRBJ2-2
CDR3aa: CASSLAGGNTGELFF
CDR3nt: TGTGCCAGCAGCTTAGCCGGGGGGAACACCGGGGAGCTGTTTTTT

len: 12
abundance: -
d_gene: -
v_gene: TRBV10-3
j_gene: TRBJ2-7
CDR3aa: CATTPERQVQYF
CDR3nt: TGTGCCACCACCCCCGAAAGACAGGTTCAGTACTTC

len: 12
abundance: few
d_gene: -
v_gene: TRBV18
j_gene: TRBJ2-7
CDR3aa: CASSLTTYEQYF
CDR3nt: TGTGCCAGCTCACTCACCACCTACGAGCAGTACTTC

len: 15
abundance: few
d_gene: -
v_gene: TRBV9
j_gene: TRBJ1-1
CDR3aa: CASSVKQLSNTEAFF
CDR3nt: TGTGCCAGCAGCGTGAAACAGTTATCGAACACTGAAGCTTTCTTT

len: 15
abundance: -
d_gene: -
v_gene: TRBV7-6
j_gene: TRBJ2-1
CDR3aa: CASSDGQSTYNEQFF
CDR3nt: TGTGCCAGCAGCGATGGACAGTCGACCTACAATGAGCAGTTCTTC

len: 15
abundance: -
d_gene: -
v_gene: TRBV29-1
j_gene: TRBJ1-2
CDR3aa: CSATPGAGVNYGYTF
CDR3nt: TGCAGCGCAACCCCGGGGGCTGGGGTTAACTATGGCTACACCTTC

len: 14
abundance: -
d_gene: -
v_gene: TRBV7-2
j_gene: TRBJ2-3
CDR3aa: CASSFKHIADTQYF
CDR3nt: TGTGCCAGCAGCTTTAAACACATTGCAGATACGCAGTATTTT

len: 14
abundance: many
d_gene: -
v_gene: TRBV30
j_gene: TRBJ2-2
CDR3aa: CAWSVHWDTGELFF
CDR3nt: TGTGCCTGGAGTGTACATTGGGACACCGGGGAGCTGTTTTTT

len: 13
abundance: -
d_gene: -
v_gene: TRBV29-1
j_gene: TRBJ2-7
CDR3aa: CSVRGRQSYEQYF
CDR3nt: TGCAGCGTTAGGGGAAGACAGTCCTACGAGCAGTACTTC

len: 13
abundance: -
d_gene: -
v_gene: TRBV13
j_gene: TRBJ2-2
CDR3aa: CASTPRRDGELFF
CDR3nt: TGTGCCAGCACCCCGCGCCGCGACGGGGAGCTGTTTTTT

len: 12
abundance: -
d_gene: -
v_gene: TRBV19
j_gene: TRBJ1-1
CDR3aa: CASSIDRDEAFF
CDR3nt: TGTGCCAGTAGTATAGATCGTGATGAAGCTTTCTTT

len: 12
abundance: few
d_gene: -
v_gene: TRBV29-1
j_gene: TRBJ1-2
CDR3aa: CSASHPGPGYTF
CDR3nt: TGCAGCGCCTCCCATCCGGGTCCAGGCTACACCTTC

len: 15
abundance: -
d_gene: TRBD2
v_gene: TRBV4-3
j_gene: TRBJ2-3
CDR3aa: CASSPSSGGTDTQYF
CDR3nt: TGCGCCAGCAGCCCGTCGAGCGGGGGCACAGATACGCAGTATTTT

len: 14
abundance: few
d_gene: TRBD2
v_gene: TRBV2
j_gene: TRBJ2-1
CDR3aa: CASRGGLASGEQFF
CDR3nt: TGTGCCAGCAGGGGAGGACTAGCCTCCGGTGAGCAGTTCTTC

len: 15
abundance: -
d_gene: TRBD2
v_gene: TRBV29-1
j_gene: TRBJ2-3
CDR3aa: CSVVLAAFSTDTQYF
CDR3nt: TGCAGCGTTGTCCTAGCGGCTTTTAGCACAGATACGCAGTATTTT